One sample yielded the 19 T cell receptor beta chains listed below, sequenced in a study of shared clonotypes between healthy human individuals. Method: immunoSEQ multiplex PCR; TCRdb's copy keeps in-frame clones and lacks some. In the table there are around 1.9 million clones, around 95% of which are singletons. As defined, naive CD8 cells were CD45RO-negative and positively selected for CCR7, with terminally differentiated effector memory CD45RA+ cells excluded. Sequenced sample: naive CD8+ T cells from PBMCs. These TCRs come from a man aged 18 to 30 in good health. Some clones in this sample may be carry-over from other donors' samples.

The chain employs TRBV5-1 and TRBJ2-7, with 12 nucleotides matching TRBD2. The CDR3 consists of 16 residues. Germline loops: CDR1 SGHRS, CDR2 YFSETQ. J lost 2 bases, V lost 4 bases, and 7 bases had no gene match. The CDR3 region is CASSPRTSGAAYEQYF. The CDR3 DNA reads TGCGCCAGCAGCCCTCGGACTAGCGGGGCCGCCTACGAGCAGTACTTC.

The chain is built from TRBV27 and TRBJ1-5, with a possible D match to TRBD1 (5 bases). The CDR3 runs to 17 residues. The germline CDR1 and CDR2 sequences are MNHEY and SMNVEV (reference sequence). The ends were cut back, 3 bases at V and 3 bases at J, with 18 bases in the middle. The CDR3 bases are TGTGCCAGCAGTTTTCTCGGGGATGGGGGACTCAATCAGCCCCAGCATTTT. This gives the protein CASSFLGDGGLNQPQHF.

The rearrangement links TRBV7-9 to TRBJ2-2; TRBD1 aligns across 8 bases. CDR1 and CDR2 (germline): SEHNR, FQNEAQ (reference sequence). The CDR3 sequence is 16 residues long. The V and J ends lost 1 base and 3 bases, in that order; junction bases with no gene match: 4. CDR3 loop: CASSLGGTGDTGELFF. CDR3 DNA: TGTGCCAGCAGCTTAGGGGGGACAGGAGACACCGGGGAGCTGTTTTTT.

In the case of this clone: Other DNA sequences of this sample code for an identical CDR3. The V call is TRBV19, the J call TRBJ1-5; TRBD1 is a possible D gene (6 bases). CDR3 length: 14 residues. Germline V gene sequence: CDR1 LNHDA, CDR2 SQIVND (reference sequence). Trimming left V 3 bases short and J 5 bases short, with 11 bases between. CDR3 region: CASSIRDTDQPQHF. CDR3 DNA: TGTGCCAGTAGTATCCGGGACACTGATCAGCCCCAGCATTTT.

This sequence joins TRBV7-3 and TRBJ1-1; maybe TRBD1 (5 bases). The CDR3 runs to 15 residues. The germline V and J ends were trimmed by 5 bases and 6 bases, with 19 bases remaining between them. Germline V gene lookup returns CDR1 SGHTA and CDR2 FQGTGA. The CDR3 reads CASSPTGGGRAEAFF. As DNA, the CDR3 is TGTGCCAGCAGCCCCACGGGCGGGGGTAGGGCTGAAGCTTTCTTT.

This clone was counted between two and nine times. The chain is built from TRBV19 and TRBJ2-2; D might be TRBD2 (5 bases). The CDR3 contains 13 residues. V was trimmed by 6 bases and J by 5 bases, leaving 10 bases between them. The germline CDR1 and CDR2 sequences are LNHDA and SQIVND (reference sequence). The DNA for the CDR3 is TGTGCCAGTAGGAGCGGTCCAACCGGGGAGCTGTTTTTT. Translation gives CASRSGPTGELFF.

Of note for this clone: Distinct nucleotide sequences in the sample also encode this CDR3. V usage is TRBV20-1 and J usage is TRBJ1-1; D not resolved. The CDR3 is made up of 10 amino acids. Germline V lookup: CDR1 DFQATT, CDR2 SNEGSKA (reference sequence). Trimming took off 6 bases at V and 7 bases at J, with 9 bases between the two ends. The CDR3 DNA reads TGCAGTGCCTCACGGGGTGAAGCTTTCTTT. Residues: CSASRGEAFF.

The chain combines TRBV6-6 with TRBJ2-1; D possibly corresponds to TRBD2 (6 bases). CDR3 length equals 12 residues. V dropped 9 bases and J dropped 10 bases, with 16 bases sitting between them. CDR1 MNHNY and CDR2 SVGAGI come from the germline V gene (reference sequence). Here the CDR3 reads CASTGLAGEQFF. Here the CDR3 DNA reads TGTGCCAGTACTGGATTGGCGGGAGAGCAGTTCTTC.

The chain employs TRBV4-3 and TRBJ2-5; D tentatively reads TRBD1 or TRBD2 (5 bases each). The better agreement between TRBJ2-7 and the DNA end casts doubt on the J call. CDR1 is LGHNA, CDR2 YSLEER, per germline. The length of the CDR3 is 15 residues. CDR3 in DNA: TGCGCCAGCAGCCAAACATTTGGGGGAAGTCCCGAGCAGTACTTC. Its protein is CASSQTFGGSPEQYF.

The chain uses TRBV5-4 and TRBJ1-1, with TRBD1 identical over 7 bases. With V trimmed by 5 bases and J by 5 bases, 9 bases remained unmatched. The CDR3 has 14 amino acids. From germline, CDR1 is SGHNT and CDR2 YYREEE (reference sequence). The CDR3 sequence is CASSYSGTATEAFF. In DNA form, the CDR3 reads TGTGCCAGCAGTTATTCCGGGACAGCGACTGAAGCTTTCTTT.

This clone was found once. V usage is TRBV5-4 and J usage is TRBJ2-1; 11 bases fit TRBD2. There are 17 residues in the CDR3. The V and J ends lost 0 bases and 9 bases, in that order; junction bases with no gene match: 11. Germline assignment: CDR1 SGHNT and CDR2 YYREEE (reference sequence). The CDR3 sequence: CASSLAIGSSGRGEQFF. For the CDR3, the DNA is TGTGCCAGCAGCTTGGCAATTGGTAGTAGCGGGAGGGGTGAGCAGTTCTTC. The whole variable domain, remainder taken from reference TRBV5-4 and TRBJ2-1, is ETGVTQSPTHLIKTRGQQVTLRCSSQSGHNTVSWYQQALGQGPQFIFQYYREEENGRGNFPPRFSGLQFPNYSSELNVNALELDDSALYLCASSLAIGSSGRGEQFFGPGTRLTVL.

About this clone: At the DNA level, this CDR3 is encoded by other sequences in the same sample as well. Here the CDR3 reads CASSFGGNTEAFF. DNA for the CDR3: TGTGCCAGCAGCTTTGGGGGAAACACTGAAGCTTTCTTT. The V gene is TRBV11-2, the J gene TRBJ1-1; D may be TRBD1 (5 bases). Germline V gene data show CDR1 as SGHAT and CDR2 as FQNNGV. The V and J ends lost 3 bases and 2 bases respectively, with 7 bases between them. The CDR3 consists of 13 residues.

This clone was observed once. In DNA form, the CDR3 reads TGTGCCAGCAGCTTGCGGGGAGGGCCCTCGGATGAGCAGTTCTTC. Translating it yields CASSLRGGPSDEQFF. The chain links TRBV11-2 to TRBJ2-1, with 7 bases aligning to TRBD2. CDR3 length: 15 residues. CDR1 SGHAT and CDR2 FQNNGV come from the germline V gene. Trimming at V came to 3 bases and at J to 8 bases, leaving 10 bases not matched to a gene. Supplemented by reference TRBV11-2 and TRBJ2-1, the full variable domain reads EAGVAQSPRYKIIEKRQSVAFWCNPISGHATLYWYQQILGQGPKLLIQFQNNGVVDDSQLPKDRFSAERLKGVDSTLKIQPAKLEDSAVYLCASSLRGGPSDEQFFGPGTRLTVL.

This chain links TRBV7-8 with TRBJ2-1; TRBD2 matches at 9 bases. CDR3 length: 15 residues. V dropped 5 bases and J dropped 8; count of bases not matched to a gene: 10. In germline, CDR1 is SGHVS, CDR2 FQNEAQ. CDR3 bases: TGTGCCAGCAGCATCGGGACTAGCAAAGGGGATGAGCAGTTCTTC. This encodes CASSIGTSKGDEQFF.

This chain joins TRBV7-3 and TRBJ2-3, with a tentative D call TRBD2 (5 bases). CDR3 length: 16 residues. Trimming removed 5 bases from V and 3 bases from J, with 18 bases in between. Germline V gives CDR1 SGHTA, CDR2 FQGTGA. CDR3 sequence (DNA): TGTGCCAGCAGCCCCCTCCTCAGCAGGAGGACAGATACGCAGTATTTT. Translating gives CASSPLLSRRTDTQYF.

The rearrangement links TRBV2 to TRBJ2-7, with D tentatively TRBD1 (6 bases). The V gene lost 8 bases and the J gene lost 6 bases, with 11 bases spanning the gap. Germline CDR1 SNHLY, CDR2 FYNNEI. The CDR3 covers 11 residues. The CDR3 coding sequence is TGTGCCAGCCGCAGGGACATCGAGCAGTACTTC. Its protein is CASRRDIEQYF.

This chain uses TRBV5-1 with TRBJ2-5, with 9 bases lining up with TRBD2. Germline V lookup: CDR1 SGHRS, CDR2 YFSETQ. J gave up 5 bases and V 2 bases, and 7 bases lay outside the gene matches. The CDR3 is made up of 15 amino acids. As DNA, the CDR3 is TGCGCCAGCAGCTTAAGTAGCGGGAGTACTGAGACCCAGTACTTC. It encodes CASSLSSGSTETQYF.

The chain is built from TRBV30 and TRBJ2-7; D is undetermined. CDR3 length equals 12 residues. Germline CDR1 reads GTSNPN; CDR2 reads SVGIG (reference sequence). The V end lost 0 bases, the J end lost 7 bases, and 10 bases lay between the germline ends. The CDR3 DNA is TGTGCCTGGAGTGTTGCGAGGTGGGAGCAGTACTTC. Amino acid sequence: CAWSVARWEQYF.

This chain uses TRBV10-3 with TRBJ2-1, with 10 bases lining up with TRBD2. The CDR3 consists of 15 residues. Germline V gene data show CDR1 as ENHRY and CDR2 as SYGVKD. The V and J ends lost 6 bases and 4 bases, in that order; junction bases with no gene match: 6. In DNA form, the CDR3 reads TGTGCCATCAGAAACCTAGCGGGGGCTTACAATGAGCAGTTCTTC. It encodes CAIRNLAGAYNEQFF.